These T cell receptor beta chains were read from a single sample in a study of blood T cell repertoires in COVID-19. The protocol was immunoSEQ multiplex PCR, while the TCRdb copy is restricted to in-frame clones and leaves out a portion. The table shows 200,000 to 250,000 clones, with 80% to 85% occurring only once. Sequencing used PBMCs or T cells enriched from blood (not recorded which). These receptors all stem from a woman aged 50 to 60 with acute COVID-19. Both conserved end residues are part of each CDR3. Each record gives: J gene, D gene, V gene, clone size, CDR3 protein, CDR3 DNA. A D gene is named only where the DNA matches it firmly. Size is stated for part of the rows, as once, few or many counts, or as a class when the clone is expanded.

>TRBJ2-1|.|TRBV4-3|.
CASSHSNRGNEQFF
TGCGCCAGCAGCCACTCAAATAGGGGGAATGAGCAGTTCTTC
>TRBJ1-4|TRBD1|TRBV2|.
CASRWTGTQGKLFF
TGTGCCAGCAGGTGGACAGGGACACAGGGAAAACTGTTTTTT
>TRBJ2-5|.|TRBV19|.
CASKALGEETQYF
TGTGCCAGTAAGGCCTTAGGAGAAGAGACCCAGTACTTC
>TRBJ1-5|.|TRBV7-2|.
CASSFGGNQPQHF
TGTGCCAGCAGCTTTGGAGGAAATCAGCCCCAGCATTTT
>TRBJ2-7|.|TRBV11-3|.
CASSLDVGEQYF
TGTGCCAGCAGCTTAGACGTCGGCGAGCAGTACTTC
>TRBJ1-2|.|TRBV6-5|.
CASSYSQAQYGYTF
TGTGCCAGCAGTTACTCCCAGGCCCAATATGGCTACACCTTC
>TRBJ2-7|TRBD1|TRBV28|.
CASSFGQGAFEQYF
TGTGCCAGCAGTTTCGGGCAGGGGGCGTTCGAGCAGTACTTC
>TRBJ1-2|.|TRBV18|.
CASSPPVGVNYGYTF
TGTGCCAGCTCACCACCAGTAGGAGTTAACTATGGCTACACCTTC
>TRBJ2-3|.|TRBV4-1|.
CASSPVASSTDTQYF
TGCGCCAGCAGCCCAGTAGCGTCTAGCACAGATACGCAGTATTTT
>TRBJ2-3|.|TRBV2|.
CASSRDSTDTQYF
TGTGCCAGCAGTCGGGATAGCACAGATACGCAGTATTTT
>TRBJ2-7|TRBD1|TRBV5-4|once
CASSSDRVGEQYF
TGTGCCAGCAGCTCCGACAGGGTTGGCGAGCAGTACTTC
>TRBJ2-1|TRBD2|TRBV24-1|.
CATSDLGLAGVNEQFF
TGTGCCACCAGTGATTTGGGACTAGCGGGAGTTAATGAGCAGTTCTTC
>TRBJ1-5|.|TRBV30|.
CAWSSGSNQPQHF
TGTGCCTGGAGTTCAGGCAGCAATCAGCCCCAGCATTTT
>TRBJ2-4|.|TRBV9|.
CASSVGTKNIQYF
TGTGCCAGCAGCGTAGGTACCAAAAACATTCAGTACTTC
>TRBJ1-2|.|TRBV19|.
CASSIKGANYGYTF
TGTGCCAGTAGTATAAAAGGGGCTAACTATGGCTACACCTTC
>TRBJ2-1|.|TRBV5-1|few
CASSLDYREYNEQFF
TGCGCCAGCAGCTTGGATTATCGGGAGTACAATGAGCAGTTCTTC
>TRBJ1-2|.|TRBV15|many
CATSRDTIFQGNYGYTF
TGTGCCACCAGCAGAGATACCATTTTTCAGGGGAACTATGGCTACACCTTC
>TRBJ2-7|TRBD2|TRBV6-2/TRBV6-3|.
CASSSQAGGLYEQYF
TGTGCCAGCAGCTCTCAAGCGGGAGGGCTCTACGAGCAGTACTTC
>TRBJ2-4|.|TRBV2|.
CASSAPDTQAKNIQYF
TGTGCCAGCAGTGCCCCGGACACCCAAGCCAAAAACATTCAGTACTTC
>TRBJ2-7|.|TRBV7-8|.
CASSLNAPQPSYEQYF
TGTGCCAGCAGCTTAAATGCCCCACAACCTTCCTACGAGCAGTACTTC
>TRBJ2-7|TRBD2|TRBV30|.
CAWFDPGLAGYEQYF
TGTGCCTGGTTCGATCCGGGACTAGCGGGATACGAGCAGTACTTC
>TRBJ2-7|TRBD2|TRBV29-1|.
CSYERGPYEQYF
TGCAGCTACGAGCGGGGCCCCTACGAGCAGTACTTC
>TRBJ2-3|TRBD2|TRBV4-2|.
CASSQATSGTTDTQYF
TGTGCCAGCAGCCAAGCCACTAGCGGGACCACAGATACGCAGTATTTT
>TRBJ1-5|.|TRBV30|.
CAWNGGSGNQPQHF
TGTGCCTGGAATGGAGGGTCGGGCAATCAGCCCCAGCATTTT
>TRBJ2-5|.|TRBV5-1|.
CASSLGGASETQYF
TGCGCCAGCAGCTTGGGGGGCGCAAGTGAGACCCAGTACTTC
>TRBJ2-7|.|TRBV27|few
CASSVQWGDIPYEQYF
TGTGCCAGCAGTGTTCAATGGGGGGATATACCCTACGAGCAGTACTTC